One T cell receptor beta chain is described in this entry. This CDR3 is 17 amino acids long. The V gene end was trimmed by 2 bases and the J gene end by 4 bases; junction bases not matched to a gene: 10. CDR1 and CDR2 from the germline V gene are LNHNV and YYDKDF (reference sequence). Sequencing used immunoSEQ multiplex PCR; TCRdb keeps in-frame clones, though not all of them. The top ten clones hold roughly 5.2% of a sample with approximately 60,000 clones, about 87% of them seen once. The sample originates from a study of technical replicates of blood from a few donors. The TCR comes from a human donor in good health. Some clones in this sample may be carry-over from other donors' samples. The sample comprised PBMCs. The chain joins TRBV15 to TRBJ2-5; TRBD2 aligns across 10 bases. The CDR3 protein is CATSRPYSGGRVETQYF. The CDR3 nucleotides read TGTGCCACCAGCAGACCCTATAGCGGGGGGAGAGTAGAGACCCAGTACTTC. Looking up the rest from reference TRBV15 and TRBJ2-5 gives the full variable domain: DAMVIQNPRYQVTQFGKPVTLSCSQTLNHNVMYWYQQKSSQAPKLLFHYYDKDFNNEADTPDNFQSRRPNTSFCFLDIRSPGLGDTAMYLCATSRPYSGGRVETQYFGPGTRLLVL.